This T cell receptor (beta chain) originates from a study of technical replicates of blood from a handful of donors (dated by TCRdb to the late 2010s). Library preparation used the immunoSEQ multiplex PCR assay. In TCRdb, the immuneACCESS table is reduced to in-frame sequences with V and J assigned. These tables do not hold every clone; where another copy was compared, an unresolved V gene accounts for under half, and the others remain unexplained. The table for this sample lists about 80,000 clones; around 94% of them were counted only once. About 0.37% of the sample belongs to the ten largest clones. CDR1 MNHNS and CDR2 SASEGT were looked up in the germline V gene. Between the V and J ends, shortened by 0 bases and 1 base respectively, the junction contains 6 bases. Including the terminal cysteine and phenylalanine, the CDR3 comprises 14 residues. Only CDR3 DNA is held: 42 bases, read in frame from base 1.

Points on this clone: Its antigen is unknown. No much larger clonotype is one base removed from it; base qualities were not supplied.

This chain is built from TRBV6-1 and TRBJ2-5; a tentative D match to TRBD1 spans 6 bases. Sequencing was carried out using T cells isolated from PBMCs. The TCR was taken from a human donor in good health. The CDR3 has the sequence CASSEAGAQETQYF. The sequenced DNA: TGTGCCAGCAGTGAAGCGGGGGCCCAAGAGACCCAGTACTTC.